The 10 T cell receptor beta chains listed next were all sequenced from one sample in a study of cytomegalovirus exposure and HLA in healthy donors. Researchers ran the PCR with 60 Vbeta and 13 Jbeta primers. The table came from immunoSEQ multiplex PCR; TCRdb's copy has only in-frame clones and leaves some out. Of roughly 150,000 clones listed, under 85% are singletons. The sequencing sample was made of PBMCs. The receptors here all came from a woman aged 18-30 years in good health and CMV-seropositive.

J is TRBJ2-3 and V is TRBV6-5; the D gene is possibly TRBD1 (6 bases). This CDR3 has 15 amino acids. The germline V and J ends were trimmed by 2 bases and 2 bases, with 11 bases remaining between them. Germline-derived CDR1 and CDR2 are MNHEY and SVGAGI. This chain's CDR3 is CASSYGGPITDTQYF. DNA of the CDR3: TGTGCCAGCAGTTACGGGGGCCCTATCACAGATACGCAGTATTTT.

The chain couples TRBV5-5 to TRBJ1-2, with 9 bases aligning to TRBD1. The CDR3 covers 14 residues. Germline V gene sequence: CDR1 SGHKS, CDR2 YYEKEE (reference sequence). The V gene end was trimmed by 5 bases and the J gene end by 6 bases; junction bases not matched to a gene: 8. CDR3 amino acids: CASSINRGQNGYTF. CDR3 bases: TGTGCCAGCAGTATAAACAGGGGGCAGAATGGCTACACCTTC.

This chain connects TRBV28 to TRBJ2-1, with 7 bases fitting TRBD2. The germline CDR1 and CDR2 sequences are MDHEN and SYDVKM. The CDR3 spans 11 residues. V shed 5 bases and J 8 bases; nucleotides not matched to a gene: 0. CDR3 sequence: CASSAGDEQFF. In DNA, the CDR3 is TGTGCCAGCAGTGCGGGGGATGAGCAGTTCTTC.

In this sample, this clone turned up once. This chain uses TRBV4-3 with TRBJ2-1; 7 bases are shared with TRBD1. The CDR3 has 15 residues. V was clipped by 6 bases and J by 3 bases; unmatched bases: 8. The germline CDR1 and CDR2 sequences are LGHNA and YSLEER. CDR3 region: CASSRTGEYYNEQFF. The CDR3 DNA sequence: TGCGCCAGCAGTCGAACAGGGGAGTACTACAATGAGCAGTTCTTC.

The rearrangement joins TRBV6-1 to TRBJ1-4; the D is unclear. CDR1 and CDR2 (germline): MNHNS, SASEGT. Trimming shortened V by 2 bases and J by 4 bases, and 8 bases separated the two germline ends. CDR3 length equals 14 residues. CDR3 nucleotide sequence: TGTGCCAGCAGTGAAACCTCACATAATGAAAAACTGTTTTTT. Translated: CASSETSHNEKLFF.

This clone was counted between two and nine times. J is TRBJ1-6 and V is TRBV4-3; no reliable D call. Germline CDR1 reads LGHNA; CDR2 reads YSLEER. V gave up 0 bases and J gave up 0 bases, with 9 bases separating them. The CDR3 sequence is 17 residues long. The CDR3 sequence is CASSQDRYSSYNSPLHF. The CDR3 DNA sequence: TGCGCCAGCAGCCAAGATAGGTACAGCTCCTATAATTCACCCCTCCACTTT.

The rearrangement links TRBV5-4 to TRBJ2-3; 14 bases line up with TRBD2. The CDR3 totals 16 residues. Trimming cost V 4 bases and J 1 base; bases outside gene matches: 2. Germline CDR1 and CDR2: SGHNT and YYREEE (reference sequence). The CDR3 sequence: CASSPGLAGGTDTQYF. The CDR3 nucleotides are TGTGCCAGCAGCCCGGGACTAGCGGGGGGCACAGATACGCAGTATTTT.

The chain carries TRBV7-3 and TRBJ2-3, with 7 bases matching TRBD2. Germline V gene data show CDR1 as SGHTA and CDR2 as FQGTGA. This CDR3 is built from 14 residues. Germline trimming cut 3 bases from V and 3 bases from J; bases unmatched to any gene: 3. The CDR3 loop is CASSFLGGTDTQYF. The CDR3 coding sequence is TGTGCCAGCAGCTTCTTGGGGGGGACAGATACGCAGTATTTT.

This clone was found once. The chain employs TRBV13 and TRBJ2-1; TRBD2 aligns across 9 bases. The V segment lost 0 bases and the J segment 7 bases; nucleotides outside the gene matches: 13. The CDR3 runs 18 residues. Germline lookup yields CDR1 PRHDT and CDR2 FYEKMQ (reference sequence). In DNA, the CDR3 is TGTGCCAGCAGCTTAGGAGTTTGGGGCGGGGGGGCAGAAAATGAGCAGTTCTTC. It codes for CASSLGVWGGGAENEQFF.

The V gene is TRBV5-6, the J gene TRBJ1-2; no firm D call. The CDR3 runs 15 residues. Per germline, CDR1 SGHDT and CDR2 YYEEEE. Trimming removed 1 base at V and 1 base at J, with 11 bases between. Written as DNA, the CDR3 is TGTGCCAGCAGCTTGAGGAGGACGGTTAACTATGGCTACACCTTC. It is translated as CASSLRRTVNYGYTF. Supplemented by reference TRBV5-6 and TRBJ1-2, the full variable domain reads DAGVTQSPTHLIKTRGQQVTLRCSPKSGHDTVSWYQQALGQGPQFIFQYYEEEERQRGNFPDRFSGHQFPNYSSELNVNALLLGDSALYLCASSLRRTVNYGYTFGSGTRLTVV.